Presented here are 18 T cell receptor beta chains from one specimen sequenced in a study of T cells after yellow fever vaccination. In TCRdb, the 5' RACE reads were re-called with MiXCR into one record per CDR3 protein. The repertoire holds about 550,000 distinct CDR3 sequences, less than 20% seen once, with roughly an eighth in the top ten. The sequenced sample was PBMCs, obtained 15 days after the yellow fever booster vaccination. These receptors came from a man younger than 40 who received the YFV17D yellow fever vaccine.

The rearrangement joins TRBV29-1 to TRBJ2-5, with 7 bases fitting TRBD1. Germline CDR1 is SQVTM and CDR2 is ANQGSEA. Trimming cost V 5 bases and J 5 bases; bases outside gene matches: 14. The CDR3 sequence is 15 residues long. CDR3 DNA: TGCAGCGTTACCAAGACAGGGCGAGGAAAGGAGACCCAGTACTTC. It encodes CSVTKTGRGKETQYF.

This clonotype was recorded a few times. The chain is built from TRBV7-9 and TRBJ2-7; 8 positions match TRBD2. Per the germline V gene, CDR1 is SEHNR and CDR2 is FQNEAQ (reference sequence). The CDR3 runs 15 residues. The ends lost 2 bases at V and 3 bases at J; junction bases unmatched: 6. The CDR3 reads CASSLYSGTDYEQYF. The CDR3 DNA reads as TGTGCCAGCAGCTTATATAGCGGGACTGACTACGAGCAGTACTTC.

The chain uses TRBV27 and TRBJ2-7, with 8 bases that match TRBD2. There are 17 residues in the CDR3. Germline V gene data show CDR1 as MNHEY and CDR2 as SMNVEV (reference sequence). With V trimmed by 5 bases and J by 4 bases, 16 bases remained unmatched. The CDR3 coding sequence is TGTGCCAGCAGTCCCCATCGGGCGGGGGGCTTGGTTTACGAGCAGTACTTC. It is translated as CASSPHRAGGLVYEQYF.

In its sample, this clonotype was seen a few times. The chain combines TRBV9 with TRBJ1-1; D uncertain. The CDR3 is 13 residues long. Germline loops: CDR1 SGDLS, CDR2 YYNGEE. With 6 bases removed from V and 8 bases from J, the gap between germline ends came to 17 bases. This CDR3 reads CASTPGGSAEAFF. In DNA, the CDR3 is TGTGCCAGCACCCCAGGTGGGTCCGCGGAAGCTTTCTTT.

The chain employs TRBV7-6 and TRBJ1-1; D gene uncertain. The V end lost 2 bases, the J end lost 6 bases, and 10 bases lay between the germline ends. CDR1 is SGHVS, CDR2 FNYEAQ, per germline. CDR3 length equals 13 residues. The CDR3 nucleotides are TGTGCCAGCAGCTTAATCTCTGGCGCTGAAGCTTTCTTT. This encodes CASSLISGAEAFF.

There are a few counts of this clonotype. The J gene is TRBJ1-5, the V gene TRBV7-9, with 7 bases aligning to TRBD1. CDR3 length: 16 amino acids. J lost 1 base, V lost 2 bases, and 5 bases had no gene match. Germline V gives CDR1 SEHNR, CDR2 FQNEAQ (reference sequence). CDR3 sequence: CASSLWLRGSNQPQHF. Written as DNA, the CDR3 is TGTGCCAGCAGCTTATGGCTCAGGGGGAGCAATCAGCCCCAGCATTTT. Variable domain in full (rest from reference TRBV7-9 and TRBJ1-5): DTGVSQNPRHKITKRGQNVTFRCDPISEHNRLYWYRQTLGQGPEFLTYFQNEAQLEKSRLLSDRFSAERPKGSFSTLEIQRTEQGDSAMYLCASSLWLRGSNQPQHFGDGTRLSIL.

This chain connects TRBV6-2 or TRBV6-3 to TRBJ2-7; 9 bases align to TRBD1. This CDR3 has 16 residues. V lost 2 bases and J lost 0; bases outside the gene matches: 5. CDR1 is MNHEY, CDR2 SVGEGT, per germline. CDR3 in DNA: TGTGCCAGCAGTTACCTCCGGGACAGGGTCTCCTACGAGCAGTACTTC. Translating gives CASSYLRDRVSYEQYF.

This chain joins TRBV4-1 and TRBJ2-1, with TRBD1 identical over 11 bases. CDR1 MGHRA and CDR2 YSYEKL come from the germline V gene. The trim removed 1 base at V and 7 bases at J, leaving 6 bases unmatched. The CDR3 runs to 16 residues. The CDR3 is CASSQVGQGAGNEQFF. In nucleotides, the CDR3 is TGCGCCAGCAGCCAAGTCGGACAGGGGGCAGGGAATGAGCAGTTCTTC.

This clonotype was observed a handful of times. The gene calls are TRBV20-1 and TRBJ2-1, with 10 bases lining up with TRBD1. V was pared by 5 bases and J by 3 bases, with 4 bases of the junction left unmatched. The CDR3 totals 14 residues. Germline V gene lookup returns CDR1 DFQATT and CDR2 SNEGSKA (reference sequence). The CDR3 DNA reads TGCAGTGCTCGACAGGGGGCCCACTACAATGAGCAGTTCTTC. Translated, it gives CSARQGAHYNEQFF.

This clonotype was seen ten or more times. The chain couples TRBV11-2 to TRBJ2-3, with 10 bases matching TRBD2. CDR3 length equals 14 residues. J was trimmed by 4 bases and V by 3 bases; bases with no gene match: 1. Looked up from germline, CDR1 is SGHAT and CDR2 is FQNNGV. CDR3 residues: CASSFLAGADTQYF. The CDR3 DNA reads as TGTGCCAGCAGCTTCCTAGCGGGAGCAGATACGCAGTATTTT.

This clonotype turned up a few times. The chain's CDR3 is CSASLAAKKNEQFF. Written as DNA, the CDR3 is TGCAGTGCTAGTTTGGCTGCCAAGAAGAATGAGCAGTTCTTC. The rearrangement uses TRBV20-1 and TRBJ2-1; no reliable D call. Trimming took off 3 bases at V and 7 bases at J, with 16 bases between the two ends. The CDR3 totals 14 residues. The germline gives CDR1 DFQATT, CDR2 SNEGSKA (reference sequence).

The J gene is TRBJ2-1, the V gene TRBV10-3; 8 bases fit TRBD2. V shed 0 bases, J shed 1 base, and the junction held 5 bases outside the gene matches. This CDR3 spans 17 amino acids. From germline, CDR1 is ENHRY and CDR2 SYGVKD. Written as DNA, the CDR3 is TGTGCCATCAGTGAGTCTTCCGGACTAGCTTCCTACAATGAGCAGTTCTTC. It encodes CAISESSGLASYNEQFF.

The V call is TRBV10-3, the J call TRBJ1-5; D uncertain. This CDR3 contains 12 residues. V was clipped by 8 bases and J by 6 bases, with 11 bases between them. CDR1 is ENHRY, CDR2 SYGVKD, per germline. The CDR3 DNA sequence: TGTGCCATCTCTGACATATCTCAGCCCCAGCATTTT. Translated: CAISDISQPQHF.

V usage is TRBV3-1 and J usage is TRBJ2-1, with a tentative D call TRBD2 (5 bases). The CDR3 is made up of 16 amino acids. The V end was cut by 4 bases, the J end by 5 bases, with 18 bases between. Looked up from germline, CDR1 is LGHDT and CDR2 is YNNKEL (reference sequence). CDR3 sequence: CASSPAGGAGDNEQFF. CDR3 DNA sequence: TGTGCCAGCAGCCCGGCAGGAGGCGCCGGGGACAATGAGCAGTTCTTC.

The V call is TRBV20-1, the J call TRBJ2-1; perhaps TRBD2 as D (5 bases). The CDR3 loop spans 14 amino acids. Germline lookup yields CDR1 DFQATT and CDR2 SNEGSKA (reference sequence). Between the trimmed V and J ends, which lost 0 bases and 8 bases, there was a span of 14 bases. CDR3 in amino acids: CSARDTVGSHEQFF. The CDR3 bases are TGCAGTGCTAGAGATACCGTGGGGAGTCATGAGCAGTTCTTC.

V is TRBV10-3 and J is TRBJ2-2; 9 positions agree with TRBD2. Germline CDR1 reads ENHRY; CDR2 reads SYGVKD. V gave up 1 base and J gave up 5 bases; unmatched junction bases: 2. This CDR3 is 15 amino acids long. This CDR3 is CAISELAGETGELFF. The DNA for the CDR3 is TGTGCCATCAGTGAGTTAGCGGGAGAGACCGGGGAGCTGTTTTTT.

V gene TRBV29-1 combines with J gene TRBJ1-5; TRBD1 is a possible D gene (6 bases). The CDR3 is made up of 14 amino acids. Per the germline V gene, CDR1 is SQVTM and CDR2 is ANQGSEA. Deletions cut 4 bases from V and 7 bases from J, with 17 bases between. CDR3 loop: CSVVVGQGHQPQHF. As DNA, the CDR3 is TGCAGCGTTGTAGTTGGGCAGGGACACCAGCCCCAGCATTTT.

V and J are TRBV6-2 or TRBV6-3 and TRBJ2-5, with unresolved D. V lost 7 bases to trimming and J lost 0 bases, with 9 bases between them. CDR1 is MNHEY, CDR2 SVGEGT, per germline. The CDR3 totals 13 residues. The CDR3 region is CASTVRYQETQYF. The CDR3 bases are TGTGCCAGCACCGTTCGGTACCAAGAGACCCAGTACTTC.